The 13 T cell receptor beta chains reported below all come from one sample, sequenced in a study of cytomegalovirus exposure and HLA in healthy donors. PCR used 60 Vbeta primers and 13 Jbeta primers. Using immunoSEQ multiplex PCR, the repertoire was profiled, and TCRdb retains in-frame clones only, with some absent. Of roughly 130,000 clones listed, about 70% are singletons. The sample was PBMCs. These receptors were taken from a woman aged 60-75 years in good health and CMV-seropositive.

This clone turned up a few times. The J gene is TRBJ1-5, the V gene TRBV28, with D perhaps TRBD1 (6 bases). Looked up from germline, CDR1 is MDHEN and CDR2 is SYDVKM. The CDR3 consists of 14 residues. Trimming removed 5 bases at V and 3 bases at J, with 11 bases between. The CDR3 region is CASSRQESNQPQHF. CDR3 nucleotides: TGTGCCAGCAGTCGACAGGAATCCAATCAGCCCCAGCATTTT.

The chain is built from TRBV6-6 and TRBJ2-5; no reliable D call. With the DNA end fitting TRBJ2-7 better, the J assignment may be wrong. The CDR3 consists of 13 residues. Germline values: CDR1 MNHNY, CDR2 SVGAGI (reference sequence). CDR3 sequence reads: CASVLGPVYEQYF. Written as DNA, the CDR3 is TGTGCCAGCGTACTGGGCCCCGTCTACGAGCAGTACTTC.

CDR3 protein: CANRQGTNYGYTF. CDR3 nucleotides: TGTGCCAACAGACAGGGGACCAACTATGGCTACACCTTC. The chain links TRBV10-3 to TRBJ1-2; 8 bases are a match to TRBD1. Germline trimming cut 10 bases from V and 2 bases from J; bases unmatched to any gene: 6. Germline-derived CDR1 and CDR2 are ENHRY and SYGVKD. The CDR3 is made up of 13 amino acids.

A word on this clone: A junction boundary mismatches the germline segment, possibly from a read error. The chain uses TRBV5-1 and TRBJ2-2; no clear D. Germline CDR1 reads SGHRS; CDR2 reads YFSETQ. This CDR3 contains 16 residues. As DNA, the CDR3 is TGCGTCAGCAGCTTGGTATGGATACAGAGCACCGGGGAGCTGTTTTTT. This codes for CVSSLVWIQSTGELFF.

The V gene is TRBV6-5, the J gene TRBJ1-1, with 9 bases identical to TRBD1. The CDR3 sequence is 13 residues long. V dropped 8 bases and J dropped 8; count of bases not matched to a gene: 9. Germline CDR1 MNHEY, CDR2 SVGAGI. DNA of the CDR3: TGTGCCAGCGGAGCGAGACAGGGGGAAGAAGCTTTCTTT. As protein: CASGARQGEEAFF.

This chain joins TRBV25-1 and TRBJ1-3, with 7 bases that match TRBD1. Germline lookup yields CDR1 MGHDK and CDR2 SYGVNS. CDR3 length: 15 residues. V shed 3 bases and J 3 bases; nucleotides not matched to a gene: 5. This CDR3 is CASSEPGQLGNTIYF. Here the CDR3 DNA reads TGTGCCAGCAGTGAGCCGGGACAGCTTGGAAACACCATATATTTT.

The chain couples TRBV14 to TRBJ1-2; no reliable D call. CDR3 length equals 15 residues. The V gene lost 0 bases and the J gene lost 4 bases, with 12 bases spanning the gap. The germline gives CDR1 SGHDN, CDR2 FVKESK. CDR3 amino acids: CASSQEFFPTYGYTF. The CDR3 nucleotides are TGTGCCAGCAGCCAAGAATTTTTTCCTACCTATGGCTACACCTTC.

This clone was detected many times. The genes are TRBV19 and TRBJ1-5; 11 nucleotides match TRBD1. Germline V gene lookup returns CDR1 LNHDA and CDR2 SQIVND (reference sequence). The V gene end was trimmed by 5 bases and the J gene end by 7 bases; junction bases not matched to a gene: 4. The CDR3 sequence is 14 residues long. The CDR3 sequence is CASSGGQGAQPQHF. The CDR3 DNA follows: TGTGCCAGTAGTGGCGGACAGGGGGCCCAGCCCCAGCATTTT. The whole variable domain, remainder taken from reference TRBV19 and TRBJ1-5, is DGGITQSPKYLFRKEGQNVTLSCEQNLNHDAMYWYRQDPGQGLRLIYYSQIVNDFQKGDIAEGYSVSREKKESFPLTVTSAQKNPTAFYLCASSGGQGAQPQHFGDGTRLSIL.

The rearrangement links TRBV7-9 to TRBJ1-1, with 12 bases that match TRBD1. The V gene end was trimmed by 5 bases and the J gene end by 1 base; junction bases not matched to a gene: 11. This CDR3 region has 18 residues. Per germline, CDR1 SEHNR and CDR2 FQNEAQ (reference sequence). CDR3 in amino acids: CASSQTGTGGHWNTEAFF. The CDR3 nucleotides read TGTGCCAGCAGCCAAACCGGGACAGGGGGCCATTGGAACACTGAAGCTTTCTTT.

This chain connects TRBV7-9 to TRBJ2-7; D is ambiguous. This CDR3 has 16 residues. Germline CDR1 is SEHNR and CDR2 is FQNEAQ (reference sequence). Trimming took 0 bases from V and 0 from J, leaving 12 bases between them. The CDR3 DNA reads as TGTGCCAGCAGCTTAGCGCGCGGCATACTCTCCTACGAGCAGTACTTC. This codes for CASSLARGILSYEQYF. Based on the CDR3 plus reference TRBV7-9 and TRBJ2-7, the full variable domain is DTGVSQNPRHKITKRGQNVTFRCDPISEHNRLYWYRQTLGQGPEFLTYFQNEAQLEKSRLLSDRFSAERPKGSFSTLEIQRTEQGDSAMYLCASSLARGILSYEQYFGPGTRLTVT.

The rearrangement links TRBV2 to TRBJ1-5; 7 bases align to TRBD1. The CDR3 runs to 14 residues. V lost 6 bases and J lost 3; bases outside the gene matches: 5. Per germline, CDR1 SNHLY and CDR2 FYNNEI. As DNA, the CDR3 is TGTGCCAGCAGCTATGACAGGGTCAATCAGCCCCAGCATTTT. This codes for CASSYDRVNQPQHF.

The chain is built from TRBV5-4 and TRBJ1-3, with a tentative D call TRBD1 (6 bases). CDR1 is SGHNT and CDR2 is YYREEE in the germline V gene (reference sequence). There are 16 residues in the CDR3. The V end lost 4 bases, the J end lost 0 bases, and 14 bases lay between the germline ends. The CDR3 DNA reads TGTGCCAGCAGCCTCTTCCACAGGGACTCTGGAAACACCATATATTTT. Protein: CASSLFHRDSGNTIYF.

The chain recombines TRBV5-6 with TRBJ2-5, with D possibly matching TRBD2 (5 bases). V lost 3 bases and J 2 bases, leaving 11 bases between the germline ends. From germline, CDR1 is SGHDT and CDR2 YYEEEE. The CDR3 loop spans 14 amino acids. The CDR3 sequence is CASSSGLEQETQYF. The CDR3 DNA reads as TGTGCCAGCAGCTCAGGACTGGAACAAGAGACCCAGTACTTC.